Listed below are T cell receptor beta chains from one sample, sequenced in a study of blood T cell repertoires in COVID-19. TCRdb's table, derived via immunoSEQ multiplex PCR, lists solely in-frame clones and lacks some. Of about 190,000 clones listed, less than 85% were seen once; the top ten hold roughly a tenth. Material: peripheral blood. The receptors here all came from a woman at least 80 years old with active or convalescent COVID-19. CDR3s include the opening cysteine and the closing phenylalanine or tryptophan. A D gene is named only where the DNA matches it firmly. The size of a clone is reported for some rows only, either as once, few or many, or as a class for expanded clones.

V gene	clone size	J gene	D gene	CDR3 DNA	CDR3 protein
TRBV19	NA	TRBJ2-1	TRBD1	TGTGCCAGTAGTTTCAGGGGGCAGGAAAATGAGCAGTTCTTC	CASSFRGQENEQFF
TRBV4-2	NA	TRBJ1-4	TRBD1	TGTGCCAGCAGCCAAGATCTTCGGACAGGGGGGAATGAAAAACTGTTTTTT	CASSQDLRTGGNEKLFF
TRBV6-2/TRBV6-3	NA	TRBJ2-2	TRBD2	TGTGCCAGCAGTTACGCGGGGGTCACCGGGGAGCTGTTTTTT	CASSYAGVTGELFF
TRBV19	NA	TRBJ2-1	TRBD2	TGTGCCAGTAGTCCTAGCGGGAGATCCCCTGAGCAGTTCTTC	CASSPSGRSPEQFF
TRBV28	few	TRBJ2-1	NA	TGTGCCAGCCGAGGGAATAGACCGCCGGGGTACAATGAGCAGTTCTTC	CASRGNRPPGYNEQFF
TRBV11-3	NA	TRBJ2-1	TRBD2	TGTGCCAGCAGCTTAACAGGACTAGTTGTCAGTGAGCAGTTCTTC	CASSLTGLVVSEQFF
TRBV29-1	once	TRBJ2-7	TRBD1	TGCAGCGCCTCCGGGACAGGGTACGAGGAATACGAGCAGTACTTC	CSASGTGYEEYEQYF
TRBV7-2	NA	TRBJ2-1	NA	TGTGCCAGCAGCTTTCTCCGCGGGGCGCAGTTCTTC	CASSFLRGAQFF
TRBV6-5	once	TRBJ2-1	TRBD2	TGTGCCAGCAGCCCGAGCGGGAGCCCACTTGAGCAGTTCTTC	CASSPSGSPLEQFF
TRBV7-3	NA	TRBJ2-1	TRBD2	TGTGCCACCGCTCCGGGGGGGGGTAATGAGCAGTTCTTC	CATAPGGGNEQFF
TRBV20-1	NA	TRBJ1-3	NA	TGCAGTGCAGGAGGGGGAAACACCATATATTTT	CSAGGGNTIYF
TRBV18	few	TRBJ1-2	NA	TGTGCCAGCTCACCGTGGACAGACCTGGAGTTTTATGGCTACACCTTC	CASSPWTDLEFYGYTF
TRBV5-1	NA	TRBJ1-4	TRBD1	TGCGCCAGCAGCAGGACCACAGGGGGCGCAGACGAAAAACTGTTTTTT	CASSRTTGGADEKLFF
TRBV9	NA	TRBJ2-5	TRBD2	TGTGCCAGCAGCGGACTAGCGGGAGAGGGGGGGGAGACCCAGTACTTC	CASSGLAGEGGETQYF
TRBV2	NA	TRBJ1-5	NA	TGTGCCAGCAGTGAAGAGGGGAACAATCAGCCCCAGCATTTT	CASSEEGNNQPQHF
TRBV5-1	NA	TRBJ2-3	TRBD1	TGCGCCAGCAGCACAGCCGGGACAGGGATAGGAGATACGCAGTATTTT	CASSTAGTGIGDTQYF
TRBV5-4	NA	TRBJ1-1	TRBD1	TGTGCCAGCAGCGGAAGACAGGGAGGAACTGAAGCTTTCTTT	CASSGRQGGTEAFF
TRBV19	NA	TRBJ2-3	TRBD1	TGTGCCAGTAGTACCACAGGGGACCCCACAGATACGCAGTATTTT	CASSTTGDPTDTQYF
TRBV5-4	NA	TRBJ2-3	NA	TGTGCCAGCAGCTTGGACAGGGGCACAGATACGCAGTATTTT	CASSLDRGTDTQYF
TRBV28	NA	TRBJ2-7	TRBD1	TGTGCCAGCAGAGAACAGGGGGCACACGAGCAGTACTTC	CASREQGAHEQYF
TRBV6-5	NA	TRBJ2-1	TRBD2	TGTGCCAGCAGTTTCCTTGCGGGAGGGTCCTACAATGAGCAGTTCTTC	CASSFLAGGSYNEQFF
TRBV5-6	NA	TRBJ1-2	NA	TGTGCCAGCAGTCCCCGTGTAGCTAACTATGGCTACACCTTC	CASSPRVANYGYTF
TRBV25-1	NA	TRBJ2-3	TRBD1	TGTGCCAGCAGTGGCGACAGGGGGCAGTCAGATACGCAGTATTTT	CASSGDRGQSDTQYF
TRBV9	NA	TRBJ2-3	NA	TGTGCCAGCAGCGTCGGACTGGGTGGAGATACGCAGTATTTT	CASSVGLGGDTQYF
TRBV2	NA	TRBJ1-4	NA	TGTGCCAGCAGTGAAGCGCACTACAATGAAAAACTGTTTTTT	CASSEAHYNEKLFF
TRBV30	NA	TRBJ1-1	TRBD1	TGTGCCTTTGCGGACAGGGGGGGGACTGAAGCTTTCTTT	CAFADRGGTEAFF
TRBV5-1	NA	TRBJ2-7	NA	TGCGCCAGCAGCTCTAGACAGGCGGGTTGGATGGACGAGCAGTACTTC	CASSSRQAGWMDEQYF
TRBV7-3	NA	TRBJ1-1	TRBD1	TGTGCCAGCAGCTTAAGAGGAGGGGCAGGGGGCACTGAAGCTTTCTTT	CASSLRGGAGGTEAFF